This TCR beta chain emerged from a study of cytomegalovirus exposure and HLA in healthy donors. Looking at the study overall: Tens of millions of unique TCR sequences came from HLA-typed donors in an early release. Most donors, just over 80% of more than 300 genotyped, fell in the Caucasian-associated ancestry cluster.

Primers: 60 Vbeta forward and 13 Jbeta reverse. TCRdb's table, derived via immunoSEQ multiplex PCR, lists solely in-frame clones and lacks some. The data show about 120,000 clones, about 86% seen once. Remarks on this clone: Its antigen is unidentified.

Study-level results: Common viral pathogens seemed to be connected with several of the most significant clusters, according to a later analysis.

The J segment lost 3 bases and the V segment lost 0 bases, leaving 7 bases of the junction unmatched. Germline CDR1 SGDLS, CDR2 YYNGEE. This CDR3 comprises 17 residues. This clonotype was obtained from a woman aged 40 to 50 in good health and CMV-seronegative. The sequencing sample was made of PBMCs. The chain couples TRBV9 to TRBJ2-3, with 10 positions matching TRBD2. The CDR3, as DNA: TGTGCCAGCAGCGTAGCTACGTCTAGCGGGGGTACAGATACGCAGTATTTT. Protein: CASSVATSSGGTDTQYF.